This T cell receptor beta chain was found in a study of patients and donors after allogeneic stem cell transplantation. TCRdb ran MiXCR on the RT-PCR reads and lists one entry per CDR3 protein. The table has 150,000 to 200,000 distinct CDR3 sequences, 24% seen once. The sequencing sample was made of blood, either unsorted or a sorted T cell fraction (not recorded which). The sequence was collected from a human donor who was either an allogeneic HSCT recipient or a stem cell or donor lymphocyte infusion donor (not recorded which). It is not recorded whose cells these are; they may come from a transplant donor.

CDR3 DNA: TGTGCCAGCTCACCACCGGGGGTCAGTGATACGCAGTATTTT. Translated, it gives CASSPPGVSDTQYF. This chain connects TRBV18 to TRBJ2-3; the D call may be TRBD1 or TRBD2 (5 bases each). Germline assignment: CDR1 KGHSH and CDR2 LQKENI. The CDR3 runs to 14 residues. Trimming stripped 0 bases from V and 6 bases from J, with 10 bases between.